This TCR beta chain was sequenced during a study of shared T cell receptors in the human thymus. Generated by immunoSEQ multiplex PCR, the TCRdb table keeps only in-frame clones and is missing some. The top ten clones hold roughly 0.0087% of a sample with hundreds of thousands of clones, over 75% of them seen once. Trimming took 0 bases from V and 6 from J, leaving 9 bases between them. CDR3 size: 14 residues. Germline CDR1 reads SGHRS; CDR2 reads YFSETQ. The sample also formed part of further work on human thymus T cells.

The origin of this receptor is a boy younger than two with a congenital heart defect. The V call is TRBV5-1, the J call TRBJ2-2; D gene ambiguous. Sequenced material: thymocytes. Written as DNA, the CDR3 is TGCGCCAGCAGCTTGGTGACGGAGTCCGGGGAGCTGTTTTTT. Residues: CASSLVTESGELFF.